Shown below are 9 T cell receptor beta chains from a single sample sequenced in a study of T-cell reconstitution after alpha-beta-depleted transplantation in children. The TCRbeta library was prepared with unique molecular identifiers. TCRdb fed the PCR reads into MiXCR, producing one record per CDR3 protein. The top ten clones hold around 2% of a sample with 400,000 to 550,000 distinct CDR3 sequences, over 9.5% of them seen once. The source was PBMCs, collected before TCRalphabeta/CD19-depleted stem cell transplant. These receptors were collected from a child aged 2 to 9 with inherited bone marrow failure, due to receive a stem cell transplant.

This clonotype was found many times. This chain links TRBV20-1 with TRBJ2-2, with D perhaps being TRBD1 or TRBD2 (5 bases each). Germline values: CDR1 DFQATT, CDR2 SNEGSKA (reference sequence). V was trimmed by 2 bases and J by 5 bases, leaving 9 bases between them. CDR3 length equals 13 residues. The CDR3 loop reads CSARLAGTGELFF. The CDR3 DNA reads as TGCAGTGCTAGACTAGCAGGGACCGGGGAGCTGTTTTTT.

This clonotype was picked up many times. This chain uses TRBV12-3 or TRBV12-4 with TRBJ2-5; TRBD2 matches 8 bases. This CDR3 has 15 residues. Trimming at V came to 5 bases and at J to 5 bases, leaving 10 bases not matched to a gene. CDR3 sequence (DNA): TGTGCCAGCAGTCCCCAGCGGGAGCTGGGGGAGACCCAGTACTTC. This codes for CASSPQRELGETQYF.

With regard to this clonotype: A much larger clone is a single base away; this may be a read error. The chain combines TRBV5-1 with TRBJ2-3; weak D call: TRBD2 (5 bases). Germline V CDR1 and CDR2: SGHRS, YFSETQ. This CDR3 contains 13 residues. The CDR3 loop reads CASQRSSTDAQYF. CDR3 nucleotide sequence: TGCGCCAGCCAGCGGTCTAGCACAGATGCGCAGTATTTT.

This clonotype was recorded many times. The chain uses TRBV20-1 and TRBJ1-1; no firm D call. Germline V gives CDR1 DFQATT, CDR2 SNEGSKA (reference sequence). CDR3 length: 12 amino acids. V dropped 1 base and J dropped 7 bases, with 10 bases sitting between them. CDR3: CSARARHGEAFF. In DNA, the CDR3 is TGCAGTGCTAGAGCCCGGCACGGTGAAGCTTTCTTT.

At least ten counts were recorded for this clonotype. The chain combines TRBV10-3 with TRBJ1-2; tentatively, D is TRBD1 (5 bases). V lost 7 bases, J lost 5 bases, and 11 bases lay in between. This CDR3 region has 12 residues. The germline gives CDR1 ENHRY, CDR2 SYGVKD. The DNA of the CDR3 is TGTGCCATCACCGAGGGGTTATATGGCTACACCTTC. This translates into CAITEGLYGYTF.

This clonotype has at least ten counts. The gene calls are TRBV7-6 and TRBJ2-7, with TRBD1 identical over 7 bases. The CDR3 sequence is 14 residues long. CDR1 and CDR2 from the germline V gene are SGHVS and FNYEAQ. The junction had 10 bases not matched to a gene; V was cut back by 5 bases and J by 6 bases. CDR3 sequence reads: CASSLTGVASEQYF. CDR3 nucleotide sequence: TGTGCCAGCAGCCTTACAGGGGTGGCGAGCGAGCAGTACTTC. The full variable domain, its missing parts supplied by reference TRBV7-6 and TRBJ2-7, is GAGVSQSPRYKVTKRGQDVALRCDPISGHVSLYWYRQALGQGPEFLTYFNYEAQQDKSGLPNDRFSAERPEGSISTLTIQRTEQRDSAMYRCASSLTGVASEQYFGPGTRLTVT.

In its sample, this clonotype was seen many times. The genes are TRBV12-3 or TRBV12-4 and TRBJ2-7; 10 bases fit TRBD2. The length of the CDR3 is 14 residues. The V and J ends lost 5 bases and 2 bases, in that order; junction bases with no gene match: 3. The CDR3 coding sequence is TGTGCCAGCAGTACCGGGACTAGCGCCTACGAGCAGTACTTC. Protein sequence: CASSTGTSAYEQYF.

This clonotype was seen repeatedly, ten times or more. The rearrangement joins TRBV20-1 to TRBJ2-1, with D unresolved. Germline V gene sequence: CDR1 DFQATT, CDR2 SNEGSKA (reference sequence). This CDR3 comprises 16 residues. Deletions cut 2 bases from V and 4 bases from J, with 18 bases between. The CDR3 bases are TGCAGTGCTAGAATCCACGCCGACTCCACTTACAATGAGCAGTTCTTC. Its translation: CSARIHADSTYNEQFF.

This clonotype has at least ten counts. The chain employs TRBV28 and TRBJ2-3, with no clear D. The germline CDR1 and CDR2 sequences are MDHEN and SYDVKM. This CDR3 is built from 16 residues. Deletions cut 2 bases from V and 11 bases from J, with 23 bases between. CDR3 residues: CASSLTLSVPVEGQYF. The CDR3 DNA follows: TGTGCCAGCAGTTTAACCCTTTCCGTGCCAGTGGAAGGGCAGTATTTT.